The 5 T cell receptor beta chains in this list originate from one sample, sequenced in a study of shared clonotypes between healthy human individuals. Positive CCR7 selection of CD45RO-negative cells yielded the naive CD8 cells, and terminally differentiated effector memory CD45RA+ cells were excluded. Clones were read by immunoSEQ multiplex PCR, and TCRdb kept only the in-frame ones, dropping some. Here the sample spans around 1.9 million clones, approximately 94% being singletons. The specimen sequenced was naive CD8+ T cells from PBMCs. The source of these receptors is a man aged 18 to 30 in good health. Some clones in this sample may be carry-over from other donors' samples.

The genes are TRBV28 and TRBJ2-1; 8 nucleotides agree with TRBD2. Trimming at V came to 6 bases and at J to 2 bases, leaving 9 bases not matched to a gene. The germline V gene has CDR1 MDHEN and CDR2 SYDVKM. The CDR3 is 16 residues long. This CDR3 is CASSDAPAGAYNEQFF. CDR3 coding DNA: TGTGCCAGCAGCGACGCACCAGCGGGGGCCTACAATGAGCAGTTCTTC.

The chain has TRBV5-4 and TRBJ2-1; the D is unclear. The CDR3 spans 13 residues. Per germline, CDR1 SGHNT and CDR2 YYREEE (reference sequence). Trimming removed 2 bases at V and 8 bases at J, with 11 bases between. The CDR3 DNA sequence: TGTGCCAGCAGCTTAGGAAATTACCATGAGCAGTTCTTC. This encodes CASSLGNYHEQFF.

DNA for the CDR3: TGTGCCAGCAGCTCCGGGGACTACAGGAACAATGAGCAGTTCTTC. This sequence encodes CASSSGDYRNNEQFF. The V call is TRBV7-3, the J call TRBJ2-1, with 7 bases that match TRBD2. The CDR3 has 15 residues. Germline V gene sequence: CDR1 SGHTA, CDR2 FQGTGA. V lost 4 bases to trimming and J lost 5 bases; unmatched junction nucleotides: 8.

The rearrangement uses TRBV9 and TRBJ2-1, with D perhaps TRBD1 (5 bases). This CDR3 has 12 amino acids. Per germline, CDR1 SGDLS and CDR2 YYNGEE. Trimming removed 3 bases from V and 15 bases from J, with 16 bases in between. CDR3 amino acids: CASSGGGPKRFF. The CDR3 DNA is TGTGCCAGCAGCGGGGGCGGACCCAAGCGGTTCTTC.

This clone occurred once. The gene calls are TRBV13 and TRBJ2-7, with TRBD2 matching over 12 bases. This CDR3 has 16 amino acids. The germline V gene has CDR1 PRHDT and CDR2 FYEKMQ (reference sequence). J lost 7 bases, V lost 6 bases, and 13 bases had no gene match. The CDR3 nucleotides are TGTGCCAGCAGACAACGCACTAGCGGGAGGAGTTCGGAGCAGTACTTC. Amino acid sequence: CASRQRTSGRSSEQYF.